These 18 T cell receptor beta chains originate from one sample sequenced in a study of identical twins. MiXCR, run by TCRdb on the 5' RACE reads, gives a single entry per CDR3 protein. Among 450,000 to 500,000 distinct CDR3 sequences listed, around 15% were seen once. These data were also reused for a study on yellow fever vaccine responses in identical twins.

Sequenced: CD4+ T cells sorted from blood. The receptors stem from a woman in her late teens or twenties in good health.

The chain employs TRBV4-3 and TRBJ2-7; D may match TRBD1 or TRBD2 (5 bases each). The CDR3 covers 16 residues. V lost 0 bases and J 1 base, leaving 13 bases between the germline ends. From germline, CDR1 is LGHNA and CDR2 YSLEER. The chain's CDR3 is CASSQDWGTESYEQYF. CDR3 coding DNA: TGCGCCAGCAGCCAAGATTGGGGGACGGAGTCCTACGAGCAGTACTTC.

This clonotype was detected only a few times. The J gene is TRBJ2-2, the V gene TRBV11-2; no clear D. The CDR3 has 15 residues. V was pared by 2 bases and J by 7 bases, with 14 bases between. Germline CDR1 reads SGHAT; CDR2 reads FQNNGV. The CDR3 loop reads CASSLRFLPFGELFF. The CDR3 DNA follows: TGTGCCAGCAGCTTAAGGTTCCTCCCCTTCGGGGAGCTGTTTTTT. The whole variable domain, remainder taken from reference TRBV11-2 and TRBJ2-2, is EAGVAQSPRYKIIEKRQSVAFWCNPISGHATLYWYQQILGQGPKLLIQFQNNGVVDDSQLPKDRFSAERLKGVDSTLKIQPAKLEDSAVYLCASSLRFLPFGELFFGEGSRLTVL.

CDR3 sequence reads: CASSQAGGDYEQYF. CDR3 coding DNA: TGTGCCAGCAGCCAAGCCGGAGGAGACTACGAGCAGTACTTC. This chain links TRBV4-2 with TRBJ2-7, with D possibly being TRBD2 (5 bases). The length of the CDR3 is 14 residues. Germline values: CDR1 LGHNA, CDR2 YNFKEQ. Trimming removed 1 base from V and 3 bases from J, with 10 bases in between.

This clonotype was counted a few times. CDR3 in amino acids: CASRNYGVQGDTQYF. The DNA of the CDR3 is TGTGCCAGCCGGAATTACGGGGTCCAGGGAGATACGCAGTATTTT. The V gene is TRBV7-2, the J gene TRBJ2-3; D is perhaps TRBD1 or TRBD2 (5 bases each). Per germline, CDR1 SGHTA and CDR2 FQGNSA. Trimming removed 8 bases from V and 5 bases from J, with 20 bases in between. The CDR3 is 15 amino acids.

This clonotype came up a few times. The rearrangement links TRBV11-3 to TRBJ2-1, with 7 bases matching TRBD2. The CDR3 is 14 residues long. Germline V CDR1 and CDR2: SGHNT, YENEEA. Trimming removed 4 bases from V and 4 bases from J; junction bases left unmatched: 4. As DNA, the CDR3 is TGTGCCAGCAGCTCGGGACTACTATACAATGAGCAGTTCTTC. It yields the protein CASSSGLLYNEQFF.

The gene calls are TRBV28 and TRBJ2-5; possible D gene TRBD2, 6 bases. V was shortened by 6 bases and J by 4 bases, with 18 bases between the two germline ends. The CDR3 totals 15 residues. From germline, CDR1 is MDHEN and CDR2 SYDVKM. The CDR3 protein is CASRESGPWGETQYF. The CDR3 region has the DNA TGTGCCAGCAGAGAAAGCGGGCCTTGGGGAGAGACCCAGTACTTC.

The table lists this clonotype with a few counts. V usage is TRBV5-1 and J usage is TRBJ2-1; D unclear. This CDR3 has 16 residues. V lost 4 bases, J lost 6 bases, and 20 bases lay in between. Germline V gives CDR1 SGHRS, CDR2 YFSETQ. The CDR3 coding sequence is TGCGCCAGCAGCCCCCCGATCACCCAAGCCGGCAATGAGCAGTTCTTC. Protein sequence: CASSPPITQAGNEQFF.

This clonotype turned up a few times. The chain is built from TRBV30 and TRBJ2-3; 9 bases line up with TRBD1. Germline V lookup: CDR1 GTSNPN, CDR2 SVGIG (reference sequence). J lost 2 bases, V lost 3 bases, and 6 bases had no gene match. This CDR3 is 15 amino acids long. CDR3 loop: CAWRMGQGITDTQYF. As DNA, the CDR3 is TGTGCCTGGAGAATGGGACAGGGCATCACAGATACGCAGTATTTT.

This clonotype occurred a few times. CDR3 amino acids: CASSQVRLAGGPRDTQYF. CDR3 coding DNA: TGTGCCAGCAGCCAAGTACGACTAGCGGGGGGCCCCCGGGATACGCAGTATTTT. V gene TRBV3-1 combines with J gene TRBJ2-3; 13 nucleotides agree with TRBD2. CDR1 and CDR2 from the germline V gene are LGHDT and YNNKEL (reference sequence). Trimming removed 1 base from V and 6 bases from J; junction bases left unmatched: 10. The CDR3 is made up of 18 amino acids.

In this sample, this clonotype turned up many times. The rearrangement links TRBV4-3 to TRBJ2-1; TRBD1 matches 9 bases. Losses at the gene ends were 1 base for V and 5 bases for J; bases not matched to a gene: 9. The CDR3 contains 17 residues. Germline V gene sequence: CDR1 LGHNA, CDR2 YSLEER. In DNA form, the CDR3 reads TGCGCCAGCAGCCAAGCCCACGGACAGGGGTCTCACAATGAGCAGTTCTTC. This gives the protein CASSQAHGQGSHNEQFF.

This clonotype was seen a handful of times. The chain employs TRBV5-5 and TRBJ2-2; D is perhaps TRBD1 (5 bases). The V gene lost 0 bases and the J gene lost 6 bases, with 18 bases spanning the gap. CDR1 and CDR2 from the germline V gene are SGHKS and YYEKEE (reference sequence). The length of the CDR3 is 17 residues. The DNA of the CDR3 is TGTGCCAGCAGCTTGGATCCAGGGATGAGGAGCGCCGGGGAGCTGTTTTTT. Translation gives CASSLDPGMRSAGELFF.

This clonotype was seen a handful of times. This chain links TRBV4-3 with TRBJ2-7; D might be TRBD2 (5 bases). V shed 0 bases and J shed 11 bases, with 17 bases lying between them. CDR1 and CDR2 from the germline V gene are LGHNA and YSLEER. This CDR3 region has 14 residues. The CDR3 reads CASSQDNLPGRKYF. CDR3 coding DNA: TGCGCCAGCAGCCAAGATAACCTACCGGGGAGAAAGTACTTC.

This chain uses TRBV27 with TRBJ2-1; 12 bases line up with TRBD2. V was clipped by 6 bases and J by 13 bases; unmatched bases: 16. Germline values: CDR1 MNHEY, CDR2 SMNVEV (reference sequence). The CDR3 length is 16 residues. The CDR3 loop is CASSRGAGLAGVVQFF. The CDR3 DNA reads TGTGCCAGCAGCCGCGGCGCGGGACTAGCGGGCGTTGTACAGTTCTTC.

This clonotype was detected many times. The CDR3 DNA sequence: TGCGCCAGCAGCACAATTGGGGGGACCGGGGAGCTGTTTTTT. Residues: CASSTIGGTGELFF. The chain employs TRBV5-1 and TRBJ2-2; TRBD2 is a possible D gene (6 bases). Germline V gene sequence: CDR1 SGHRS, CDR2 YFSETQ. V lost 4 bases, J lost 5 bases, and 12 bases lay in between. The CDR3 is 14 residues long.

The V call is TRBV19, the J call TRBJ2-7, with 15 positions matching TRBD2. Per the germline V gene, CDR1 is LNHDA and CDR2 is SQIVND (reference sequence). V shed 5 bases, J shed 3 bases, and the junction held 8 bases outside the gene matches. The CDR3 loop spans 17 amino acids. The CDR3 DNA is TGTGCCAGTAGTGACGGGGGACTAGCGGGAGGTATCTACGAGCAGTACTTC. Translation gives CASSDGGLAGGIYEQYF.

The rearrangement joins TRBV4-2 to TRBJ2-7; D is perhaps TRBD1 (6 bases). V was clipped by 6 bases and J by 3 bases, with 15 bases between them. In germline, CDR1 is LGHNA, CDR2 YNFKEQ. This CDR3 comprises 14 residues. This CDR3 is CASSPSRTDYEQYF. DNA of the CDR3: TGTGCCAGCAGTCCTAGCCGGACAGACTACGAGCAGTACTTC.

J is TRBJ2-2 and V is TRBV15; D is undetermined. The ends were cut back, 0 bases at V and 1 base at J, with 3 bases in the middle. The CDR3 is made up of 14 amino acids. Germline V gene lookup returns CDR1 LNHNV and CDR2 YYDKDF (reference sequence). The CDR3 spells CATSRDLNTGELFF. The DNA for the CDR3 is TGTGCCACCAGCAGAGATCTGAACACCGGGGAGCTGTTTTTT. The full variable domain, in which reference TRBV15 and TRBJ2-2 provide the parts outside the CDR3, is DAMVIQNPRYQVTQFGKPVTLSCSQTLNHNVMYWYQQKSSQAPKLLFHYYDKDFNNEADTPDNFQSRRPNTSFCFLDIRSPGLGDTAMYLCATSRDLNTGELFFGEGSRLTVL.

In nucleotides, the CDR3 is TGTGCCAGCAGTCCCATGGGGGGCTCCTACAATGAGCAGTTCTTC. It translates to CASSPMGGSYNEQFF. The gene calls are TRBV3-1 and TRBJ2-1, with D tentatively TRBD2 (6 bases). The CDR3 covers 15 residues. Trimming pared 6 bases from V and 0 bases from J, leaving 12 bases between. Germline V gives CDR1 LGHDT, CDR2 YNNKEL (reference sequence).